This is a list of T cell receptor beta chains from one sample in a study of blood T cell dynamics during melanoma immunotherapy. Some clones are missing from TCRdb's copy, which holds only in-frame ones; the method was immunoSEQ multiplex PCR. The sample lists 11,000 or so clones; roughly 90% were seen once. This specimen was blood, taken from a patient treated with checkpoint blockade. All receptors come from a human donor with melanoma. CDR3s include the opening cysteine and the closing phenylalanine or tryptophan. D genes are given only for firm matches.

j_call d_call v_call cdr3_aa cdr3_nt
TRBJ2-3 TRBD1 TRBV11-3 CASSLDGTPGQGTTQYF TGTGCCAGCAGCTTAGATGGGACCCCGGGACAGGGAACTACGCAGTATTTT
TRBJ2-5 TRBD1 TRBV7-6 CASSLDPAGGGETQYF TGTGCCAGCAGCTTAGATCCCGCAGGGGGCGGGGAGACCCAGTACTTC
TRBJ2-1 . TRBV7-2 CASSRDRNEQFF TGTGCCAGCAGCCGAGACAGGAATGAGCAGTTCTTC
TRBJ2-3 TRBD2 TRBV7-2 CASSLSGGFTLTDTQYF TGTGCCAGCAGCCTTAGCGGGGGCTTTACACTAACGGATACGCAGTATTTT
TRBJ1-3 TRBD1 TRBV9 CASSVRDRASGNTIYF TGTGCCAGCAGCGTACGGGACAGGGCCTCTGGAAACACCATATATTTT
TRBJ2-3 TRBD2 TRBV4-3 CASSLQAGGHSTDTQYF TGCGCCAGCAGCCTACAGGCGGGGGGCCATAGCACAGATACGCAGTATTTT
TRBJ1-5 . TRBV2 CASRTGGQPQHF TGTGCCAGCAGAACGGGGGGGCAGCCCCAGCATTTT
TRBJ2-5 TRBD2 TRBV6-5 CASSKGLAGTGTQYF TGTGCCAGCAGCAAGGGTCTAGCGGGGACCGGGACCCAGTACTTC
TRBJ1-1 TRBD1 TRBV19 CASRWTGTNTEAFF TGTGCCAGTAGGTGGACAGGGACGAACACTGAAGCTTTCTTT
TRBJ1-3 . TRBV14 CASSQRVFGNTIYF TGTGCCAGCAGCCAGCGGGTATTTGGAAACACCATATATTTT
TRBJ2-7 TRBD2 TRBV7-2 CASSLGHGTSGGEQYF TGTGCCAGCAGCTTAGGTCACGGGACTAGCGGGGGCGAGCAGTACTTC
TRBJ2-7 . TRBV6-8 CASNKGYEQYF TGTGCCAGCAATAAAGGCTACGAGCAGTACTTC